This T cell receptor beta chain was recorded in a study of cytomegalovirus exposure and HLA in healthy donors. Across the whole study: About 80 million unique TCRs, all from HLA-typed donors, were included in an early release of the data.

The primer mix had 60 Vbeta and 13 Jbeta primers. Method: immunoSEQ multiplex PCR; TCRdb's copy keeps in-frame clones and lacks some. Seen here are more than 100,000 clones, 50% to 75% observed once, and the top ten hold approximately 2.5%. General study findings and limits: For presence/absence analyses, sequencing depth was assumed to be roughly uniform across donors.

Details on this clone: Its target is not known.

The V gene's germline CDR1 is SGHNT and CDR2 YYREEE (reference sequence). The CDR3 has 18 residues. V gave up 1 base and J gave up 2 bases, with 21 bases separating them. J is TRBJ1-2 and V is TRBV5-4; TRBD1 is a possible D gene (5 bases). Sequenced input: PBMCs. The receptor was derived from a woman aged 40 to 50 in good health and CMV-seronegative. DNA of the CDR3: TGTGCCAGCAGCTTGATCGAGGGTAGGATACGGGGGAACTATGGCTACACCTTC. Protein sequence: CASSLIEGRIRGNYGYTF.